These T cell receptor beta chains were read from a single sample in a study of blood T cell repertoires in COVID-19. Measured with immunoSEQ multiplex PCR; TCRdb has only the in-frame clones, and not every one. The sample shows about 240,000 clones, roughly 90% of them seen only once. The sample consisted of PBMCs or T cells enriched from blood (not recorded which). The receptors were gathered from a woman aged 25-40 years who had recovered from COVID-19. CDR3s include the opening cysteine and the closing phenylalanine or tryptophan. A D gene is named only where the DNA matches it firmly. The size field is filled for only some rows; it gives once, few, many or a size class.

CDR3	DNA	D	size	J	V
CASSSRLVQFHEQFF	TGTGCCAGCAGCTCACGACTAGTTCAGTTTCATGAGCAGTTCTTC	-	-	TRBJ2-1	TRBV4-2
CSVELGQGYTGELFF	TGCAGCGTTGAACTGGGACAGGGTTACACTGGGGAGCTGTTTTTT	TRBD1	-	TRBJ2-2	TRBV29-1
CASRMGASGNSETQYF	TGTGCCAGCAGAATGGGTGCAAGCGGGAACTCAGAGACCCAGTACTTC	TRBD2	once	TRBJ2-5	TRBV7-9
CASSFGLAGEGRYNEQFF	TGTGCCAGCAGTTTCGGACTAGCGGGAGAAGGACGCTACAATGAGCAGTTCTTC	TRBD2	-	TRBJ2-1	TRBV27
CASRRRGGYSGNTIYF	TGTGCCAGCAGACGTCGGGGGGGGTACTCTGGAAACACCATATATTTT	-	once	TRBJ1-3	TRBV2
CASSRQGPSQPQHF	TGTGCCAGCAGCCGACAGGGTCCCTCTCAGCCCCAGCATTTT	TRBD1	once	TRBJ1-5	TRBV6-2/TRBV6-3
CASSFQSSTDTQYF	TGTGCCAGTAGTTTCCAGTCTAGCACAGATACGCAGTATTTT	-	-	TRBJ2-3	TRBV19
CASSVAGVAGKGEQFF	TGTGCCAGCAGCGTAGCGGGAGTAGCGGGAAAGGGTGAGCAGTTCTTC	TRBD2	-	TRBJ2-1	TRBV9
CASSEAGLGYNEQFF	TGTGCCAGCAGTGAAGCGGGACTAGGCTACAATGAGCAGTTCTTC	TRBD2	-	TRBJ2-1	TRBV2
CASSLETSGRYEQYF	TGTGCCAGCAGCTTAGAGACTAGCGGGAGATACGAGCAGTACTTC	TRBD2	-	TRBJ2-7	TRBV11-2
CASSSYYSNQPQHF	TGTGCCAGCAGTAGTTACTATAGCAATCAGCCCCAGCATTTT	-	-	TRBJ1-5	TRBV2
CASSDQGLRVEQYF	TGTGCCAGCAGTGATCAGGGCTTGCGCGTCGAGCAGTACTTC	-	-	TRBJ2-7	TRBV2
CASSLAAGRFDEQYF	TGCGCCAGCAGCTTGGCGGCAGGCCGATTCGACGAGCAGTACTTC	-	-	TRBJ2-7	TRBV5-1
CASSDIMNTEAFF	TGTGCCAGCTCAGACATCATGAACACTGAAGCTTTCTTT	-	once	TRBJ1-1	TRBV18
CASQDSGRRTVEKLFF	TGTGCCAGTCAGGACTCCGGCCGCAGGACAGTTGAAAAACTGTTTTTT	-	-	TRBJ1-4	TRBV19
CASSIGTGAHEQFF	TGTGCCAGTAGTATTGGGACAGGGGCACATGAGCAGTTCTTC	TRBD1	-	TRBJ2-1	TRBV19
CASEQAGVTGELFF	TGTGCCAGCGAACAAGCGGGAGTGACCGGGGAGCTGTTTTTT	TRBD2	-	TRBJ2-2	TRBV9
CASSPGTSGIYEQYF	TGCGCCAGCAGCCCCGGGACTAGCGGGATTTACGAGCAGTACTTC	TRBD2	-	TRBJ2-7	TRBV5-1
CASSFAGDPNYGYTF	TGTGCCAGCAGCTTTGCAGGGGACCCTAACTATGGCTACACCTTC	-	-	TRBJ1-2	TRBV7-8